The TCR beta chain under discussion was sequenced for a study of CD8 T cells in ankylosing spondylitis. Overall study results and limits: About 8 highly homologous variants made up a TCR beta motif, and this motif appeared characteristic of ankylosing spondylitis blood. Reportedly, significant enrichment of disease-linked clones occurred in matched ankylosing spondylitis synovial fluid.

MiXCR, applied by TCRdb to the 5' RACE reads, yields one record per CDR3 protein. The sample holds approximately 440,000 distinct CDR3 sequences, roughly 18% seen once. This clonotype was recorded a few times. Its antigen is currently unknown. The CDR3 runs to 18 residues. From germline, CDR1 is LGHNA and CDR2 YNFKEQ. Germline trimming cut 1 base from V and 0 bases from J; bases unmatched to any gene: 3. The chain combines TRBV4-2 with TRBJ2-3, with 14 positions matching TRBD2. The TCR comes from a male donor with ankylosing spondylitis. Sequencing was done on a sample of blood, either unsorted or a sorted T cell fraction (not recorded which). CDR3 in amino acids: CASSQVTSGRESTDTQYF. The DNA of the CDR3 is TGTGCCAGCAGCCAAGTGACTAGCGGGAGGGAGAGCACAGATACGCAGTATTTT.